What follows is one T cell receptor (beta chain) and its context. Germline assignment: CDR1 SQVTM and CDR2 ANQGSEA. The J segment lost 4 bases and the V segment lost 5 bases, leaving 9 bases of the junction unmatched. The CDR3 loop spans 14 amino acids. This record comes from a study of blood T cell repertoires in COVID-19. Clones were sequenced by immunoSEQ multiplex PCR, and TCRdb holds only the in-frame ones, with some missing. This table holds hundreds of thousands of clones, roughly 80% found once. Exposed volunteers were people who met a COVID-19 case within 2 weeks before study entry. The source is a man aged 40-49 years who had been exposed to COVID-19. Input material: PBMCs or T cells enriched from blood (not recorded which). The rearrangement joins TRBV29-1 to TRBJ2-7, with 9 nucleotides matching TRBD1. CDR3 bases: TGCAGCGTTCAAACACAGGGGGCGCGGTACGAGCAGTACTTC. It encodes CSVQTQGARYEQYF.